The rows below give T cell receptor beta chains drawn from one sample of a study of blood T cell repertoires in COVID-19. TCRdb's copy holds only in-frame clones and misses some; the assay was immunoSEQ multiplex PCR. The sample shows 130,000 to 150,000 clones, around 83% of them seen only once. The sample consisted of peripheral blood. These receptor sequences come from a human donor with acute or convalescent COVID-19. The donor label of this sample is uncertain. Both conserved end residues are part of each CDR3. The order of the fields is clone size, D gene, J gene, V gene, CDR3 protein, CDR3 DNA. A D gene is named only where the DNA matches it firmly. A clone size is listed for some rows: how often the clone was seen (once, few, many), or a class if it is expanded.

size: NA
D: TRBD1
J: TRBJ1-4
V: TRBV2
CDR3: CASRDRGLSNEKLFF
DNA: TGTGCCAGCAGGGACAGGGGGCTCTCGAATGAAAAACTGTTTTTT

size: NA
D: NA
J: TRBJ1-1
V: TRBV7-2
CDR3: CASSPREVTEAFF
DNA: TGTGCCAGCAGCCCTCGGGAAGTGACTGAAGCTTTCTTT

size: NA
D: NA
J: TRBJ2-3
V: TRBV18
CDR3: CASSPESRTDTQYF
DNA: TGTGCCAGCTCACCAGAGAGCAGGACAGATACGCAGTATTTT

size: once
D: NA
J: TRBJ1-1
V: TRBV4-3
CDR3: CASSQDLGANTEAFF
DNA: TGCGCCAGCAGCCAAGATTTAGGAGCAAACACTGAAGCTTTCTTT

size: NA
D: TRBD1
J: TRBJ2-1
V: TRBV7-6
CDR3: CASSFPGTGFGNEQFF
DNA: TGTGCCAGCAGCTTTCCCGGGACAGGGTTCGGCAATGAGCAGTTCTTC

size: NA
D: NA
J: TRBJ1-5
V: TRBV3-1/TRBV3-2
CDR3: CASSQGGSNQPQHF
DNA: TGTGCCAGCAGCCAGGGGGGAAGCAATCAGCCCCAGCATTTT

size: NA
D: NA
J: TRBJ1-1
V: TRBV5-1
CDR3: CASSGWTANTEAFF
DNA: TGCGCCAGCAGCGGTTGGACAGCCAACACTGAAGCTTTCTTT

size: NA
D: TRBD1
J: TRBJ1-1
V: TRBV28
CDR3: CASSLYRGVLTEAFF
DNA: TGTGCCAGCAGTTTGTACAGGGGGGTGCTGACTGAAGCTTTCTTT

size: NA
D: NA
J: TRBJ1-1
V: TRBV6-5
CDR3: CASRRQTMNTEAFF
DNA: TGTGCCAGCAGAAGACAGACCATGAACACTGAAGCTTTCTTT

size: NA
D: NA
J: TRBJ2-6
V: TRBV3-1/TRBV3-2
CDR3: CASSQDRTFSGANVLTF
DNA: TGTGCCAGCAGCCAAGACAGGACTTTCTCTGGGGCCAACGTCCTGACTTTC

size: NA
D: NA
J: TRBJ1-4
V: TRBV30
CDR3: CASRLPGGENEKLFF
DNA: TGTGCCAGTCGACTGCCGGGGGGGGAAAATGAAAAACTGTTTTTT

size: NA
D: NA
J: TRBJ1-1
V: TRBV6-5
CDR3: CASSYSRRNTEAFF
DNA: TGTGCCAGCAGTTACTCTCGTAGGAACACTGAAGCTTTCTTT

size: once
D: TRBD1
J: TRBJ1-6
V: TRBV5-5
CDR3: CASSLSGQGNSPLHF
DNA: TGTGCCAGCAGCTTGAGTGGACAGGGGAATTCACCCCTCCACTTT

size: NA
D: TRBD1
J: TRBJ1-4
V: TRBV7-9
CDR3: CASSSGGKLLFF
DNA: TGTGCCAGCAGCTCAGGGGGGAAGTTGCTGTTTTTT

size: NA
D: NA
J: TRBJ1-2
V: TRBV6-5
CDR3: CASSPGYNYGYTF
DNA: TGTGCCAGCAGCCCCGGGTACAACTATGGCTACACCTTC

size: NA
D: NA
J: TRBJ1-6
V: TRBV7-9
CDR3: CASSSSRGEAPLHF
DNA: TGTGCCAGCAGCTCGTCCCGGGGAGAGGCACCCCTCCACTTT

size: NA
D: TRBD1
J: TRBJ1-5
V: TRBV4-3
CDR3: CASSQDLGGRGLNQPQHF
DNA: TGCGCCAGCAGCCAAGATCTTGGTGGCAGGGGGCTTAATCAGCCCCAGCATTTT

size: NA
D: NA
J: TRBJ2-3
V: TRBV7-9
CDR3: CASSLIPPGSLMSDTQYF
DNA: TGTGCCAGCAGCTTAATCCCTCCAGGTAGTCTGATGTCAGATACGCAGTATTTT

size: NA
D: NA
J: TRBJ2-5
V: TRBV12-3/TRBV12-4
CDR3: CASSPRGGETQYF
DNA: TGTGCCAGCAGTCCGCGTGGAGGGGAGACCCAGTACTTC

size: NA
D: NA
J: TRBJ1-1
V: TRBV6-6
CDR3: CASIPYATVMNTEAFF
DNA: TGTGCCAGCATTCCCTATGCCACGGTAATGAACACTGAAGCTTTCTTT

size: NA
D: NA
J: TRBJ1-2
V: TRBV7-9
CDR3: CASSLVGFGGLSYTF
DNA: TGTGCCAGCAGCTTAGTTGGCTTCGGAGGTTTAAGCTACACCTTC

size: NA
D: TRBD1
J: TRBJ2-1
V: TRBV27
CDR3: CASSLWTGVWGEQFF
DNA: TGTGCCAGCAGTTTATGGACAGGGGTTTGGGGTGAGCAGTTCTTC

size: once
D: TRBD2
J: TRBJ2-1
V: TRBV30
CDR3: CACTKEGASGRVIDEQFF
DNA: TGTGCCTGCACAAAAGAAGGGGCTAGCGGGAGGGTCATCGATGAGCAGTTCTTC

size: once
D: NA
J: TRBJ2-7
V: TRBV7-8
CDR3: CASSRDSNYEQYF
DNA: TGTGCCAGCAGCCGAGACTCGAACTACGAGCAGTACTTC

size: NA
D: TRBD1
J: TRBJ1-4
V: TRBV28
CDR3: CATFQGDATNEKLFF
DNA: TGTGCCACCTTCCAGGGGGACGCAACTAATGAAAAACTGTTTTTT

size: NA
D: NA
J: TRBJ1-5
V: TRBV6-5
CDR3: CASRQGYDQPQHF
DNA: TGTGCCAGCAGACAGGGTTACGATCAGCCCCAGCATTTT

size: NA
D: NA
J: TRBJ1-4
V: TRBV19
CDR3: CASSIVMGRTNEKLFF
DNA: TGTGCCAGTAGTATAGTCATGGGGCGCACTAATGAAAAACTGTTTTTT

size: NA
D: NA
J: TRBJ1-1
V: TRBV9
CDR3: CASSPNGFGRTEAFF
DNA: TGTGCCAGCAGCCCGAACGGGTTCGGAAGAACTGAAGCTTTCTTT

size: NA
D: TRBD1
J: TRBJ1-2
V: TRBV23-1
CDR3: CASSYPGPQTGSNYGYTF
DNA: TGCGCCAGCAGTTATCCCGGACCACAGACAGGGTCGAACTATGGCTACACCTTC

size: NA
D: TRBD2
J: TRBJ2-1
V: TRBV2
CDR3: CASRPRAGGSYNEQFF
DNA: TGTGCCAGCAGGCCCAGAGCGGGAGGTTCCTACAATGAGCAGTTCTTC

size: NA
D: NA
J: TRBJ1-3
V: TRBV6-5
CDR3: CATTVSGRGNTIYF
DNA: TGTGCCACCACGGTTTCGGGTCGTGGAAACACCATATATTTT

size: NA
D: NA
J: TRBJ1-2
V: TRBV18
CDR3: CASSPAGRGDGYTF
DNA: TGTGCCAGCTCACCAGCGGGACGGGGGGATGGCTACACCTTC

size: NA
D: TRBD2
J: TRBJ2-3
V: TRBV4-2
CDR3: CASSQDGAGGTTDTQYF
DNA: TGTGCCAGCAGCCAAGATGGGGCGGGGGGAACCACAGATACGCAGTATTTT

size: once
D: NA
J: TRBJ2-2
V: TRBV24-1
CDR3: CATSDTFWGAGELFF
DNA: TGTGCCACCAGTGATACTTTTTGGGGAGCCGGGGAGCTGTTTTTT

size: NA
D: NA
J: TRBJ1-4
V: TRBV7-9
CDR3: CASSFNMANANEKLFF
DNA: TGTGCCAGCAGCTTTAACATGGCCAATGCTAATGAAAAACTGTTTTTT

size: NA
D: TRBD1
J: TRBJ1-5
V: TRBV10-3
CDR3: CAISSTGPGYQPQHF
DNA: TGTGCCATCAGTTCGACAGGGCCGGGGTATCAGCCCCAGCATTTT

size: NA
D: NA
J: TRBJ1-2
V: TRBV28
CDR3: CASSPPEDSYGYTF
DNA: TGTGCCAGCAGTCCCCCGGAGGATTCGTATGGCTACACCTTC

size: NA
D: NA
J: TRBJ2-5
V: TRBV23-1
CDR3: CASSRRRGQETQYF
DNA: TGCGCCAGCAGTCGTCGCCGGGGACAAGAGACCCAGTACTTC

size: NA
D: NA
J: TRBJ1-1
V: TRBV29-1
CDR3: CSVAGGASRPGEAFF
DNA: TGCAGCGTTGCTGGGGGGGCATCACGACCGGGTGAAGCTTTCTTT

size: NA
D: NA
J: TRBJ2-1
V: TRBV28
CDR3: CASEKGVTNEQFF
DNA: TGTGCCAGCGAGAAGGGAGTTACCAATGAGCAGTTCTTC

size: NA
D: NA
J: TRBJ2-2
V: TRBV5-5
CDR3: CASSAHQLAGELFF
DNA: TGTGCCAGTAGCGCCCACCAATTAGCCGGGGAGCTGTTTTTT

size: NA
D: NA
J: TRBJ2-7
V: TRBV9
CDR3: CASSVQATSSYEQYF
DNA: TGTGCCAGCAGCGTACAGGCCACAAGCTCCTACGAGCAGTACTTC

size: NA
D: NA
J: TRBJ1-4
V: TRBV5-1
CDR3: CASSLDPPGLGNEKLFF
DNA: TGCGCCAGCAGCTTGGACCCTCCGGGACTGGGGAATGAAAAACTGTTTTTT

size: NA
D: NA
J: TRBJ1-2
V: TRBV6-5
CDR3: CASNARSGGYTF
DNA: TGTGCCAGCAACGCGCGTTCGGGGGGCTACACCTTC

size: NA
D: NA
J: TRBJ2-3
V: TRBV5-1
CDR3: CASSPLMGGTDTQYF
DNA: TGCGCCAGCAGCCCTCTAATGGGCGGCACAGATACGCAGTATTTT

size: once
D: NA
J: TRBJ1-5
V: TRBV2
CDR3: CASSFGGPQHF
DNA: TGTGCCAGCAGCTTCGGGGGGCCCCAGCATTTT

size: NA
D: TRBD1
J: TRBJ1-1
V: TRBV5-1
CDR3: CASSLATGGNTEAFF
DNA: TGCGCCAGCAGCTTGGCCACAGGGGGTAACACTGAAGCTTTCTTT

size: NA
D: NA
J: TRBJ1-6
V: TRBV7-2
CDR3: CASSSHGQPNSPLHF
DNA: TGTGCCAGCAGCTCCCATGGACAGCCTAATTCACCCCTCCACTTT

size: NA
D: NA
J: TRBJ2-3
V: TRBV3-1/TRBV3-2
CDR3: CASSQGGGTDTQYF
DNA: TGTGCCAGCAGCCAAGGCGGAGGAACAGATACGCAGTATTTT

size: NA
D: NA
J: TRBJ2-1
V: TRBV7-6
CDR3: CASSLDRDSRYNEQFF
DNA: TGTGCCAGCAGCTTAGACCGGGACTCCCGATACAATGAGCAGTTCTTC